The 16 T cell receptor beta chains below come from one sample, sequenced in a study of T cell repertoires in cytomegalovirus infection. Via MiXCR, TCRdb re-called the reads, giving one row per CDR3 protein. The table shows under 800,000 distinct CDR3 sequences, with approximately 24% occurring only once. The sequenced sample was CD8+ T cells from PBMCs. The receptors shown here come from a human donor in good health (CMV status not recorded). Some clones in this sample may be carry-over from other donors' samples.

The sample holds many counts of this clonotype. This chain uses TRBV12-3 or TRBV12-4 with TRBJ1-3, with D uncertain. CDR3 size: 14 residues. Trimming removed 3 bases from V and 2 bases from J, with 8 bases in between. The CDR3 region is CASSLVEPGNTIYF. For the CDR3, the DNA is TGTGCCAGCAGTTTGGTGGAACCTGGAAACACCATATATTTT.

Comment on this clonotype: A read error may explain this, as a much larger clone is one base away. V and J are TRBV27 and TRBJ2-1, with TRBD1 as a possible D gene (6 bases). The germline V gene has CDR1 MNHEY and CDR2 SMNVEV (reference sequence). This CDR3 comprises 15 residues. Deletions cut 6 bases from V and 0 bases from J, with 12 bases between. CDR3 sequence reads: CASSPQGPSYNEQFF. DNA of the CDR3: TGTGCCAGCAGCCCACAGGGTCCCTCCTACAATGAGCAGTTCTTC.

This clonotype was recorded a few times. The gene calls are TRBV7-2 and TRBJ1-5, with 8 nucleotides matching TRBD1. The J segment lost 0 bases and the V segment lost 1 base, leaving 2 bases of the junction unmatched. This CDR3 is 16 amino acids long. CDR1 and CDR2 from the germline V gene are SGHTA and FQGNSA. The CDR3 protein is CASSLGQGNSNQPQHF. The CDR3 region has the DNA TGTGCCAGCAGCTTAGGACAGGGGAATAGCAATCAGCCCCAGCATTTT.

This clonotype was detected many times. The chain has TRBV7-6 and TRBJ2-1; 8 bases match TRBD2. The CDR3 runs 13 residues. Germline lookup yields CDR1 SGHVS and CDR2 FNYEAQ. With V trimmed by 1 base and J by 9 bases, 2 bases remained unmatched. The CDR3 loop reads CASSLGTSSEQFF. CDR3 nucleotide sequence: TGTGCCAGCAGCTTAGGGACTAGCAGTGAGCAGTTCTTC.

This clonotype showed up many times. The chain uses TRBV12-5 and TRBJ2-3; D possibly corresponds to TRBD1 (5 bases). Germline V gives CDR1 LGHNT, CDR2 FRNRAP. The CDR3 covers 17 residues. V lost 2 bases and J lost 0, with 15 bases in between. Here the CDR3 DNA reads TGTGCTAGTGGTTTGCCCCGGACACCCAATAGCACAGATACGCAGTATTTT. It codes for CASGLPRTPNSTDTQYF.

The table lists this clonotype with a few counts. Here the CDR3 reads CASSQDPELNTGELFF. Here the CDR3 DNA reads TGTGCCAGCAGCCAAGATCCAGAGCTGAACACCGGGGAGCTGTTTTTT. The chain links TRBV3-1 to TRBJ2-2; D not resolved. V lost 0 bases, J lost 1 base, and 9 bases lay in between. Germline CDR1 is LGHDT and CDR2 is YNNKEL (reference sequence). The CDR3 spans 16 residues.

J is TRBJ2-5 and V is TRBV12-3 or TRBV12-4, with TRBD1 identical over 7 bases. Germline trimming cut 4 bases from V and 5 bases from J; bases unmatched to any gene: 13. This CDR3 comprises 16 residues. The CDR3 DNA reads as TGTGCCAGCAGTTCAGCGGATGTGGGCAGGGGGGAGACCCAGTACTTC. This codes for CASSSADVGRGETQYF.

This chain joins TRBV7-9 and TRBJ2-7, with TRBD1 matching 7 bases. The J segment lost 3 bases and the V segment lost 5 bases, leaving 13 bases of the junction unmatched. Germline CDR1 SEHNR, CDR2 FQNEAQ (reference sequence). The CDR3 has 16 residues. In DNA, the CDR3 is TGTGCCAGCAGCGCGCCGGGACAGCAGGCCTTCTACGAGCAGTACTTC. Translating gives CASSAPGQQAFYEQYF.

The rearrangement uses TRBV5-6 and TRBJ2-1; D remains unclear. The V gene's germline CDR1 is SGHDT and CDR2 YYEEEE. The CDR3 contains 15 residues. Trimming pared 6 bases from V and 7 bases from J, leaving 20 bases between. The CDR3 DNA reads as TGTGCCAGCAACTCCCCTCGCACGTCTTTAAATGAGCAGTTCTTC. This translates into CASNSPRTSLNEQFF.

In the case of this clonotype: A much larger clone differs from this one at a single base, so this may be a read error. V is TRBV12-3 or TRBV12-4 and J is TRBJ1-2, with D possibly TRBD1 on 5 matching bases. Trimming cost V 3 bases and J 4 bases, with 9 bases left between them. The CDR3 loop spans 13 amino acids. The CDR3 DNA reads TGTGCCAGCAGTTTCGGGGGGTTCTATGGCTACACCTTC. Translated: CASSFGGFYGYTF.

J is TRBJ1-2 and V is TRBV14; the D gene is possibly TRBD1 (5 bases). V was cut by 0 bases and J by 3 bases, with 11 bases left in between. This CDR3 has 15 residues. Germline-derived CDR1 and CDR2 are SGHDN and FVKESK. CDR3 amino acids: CASSQDPGPYYGYTF. DNA for the CDR3: TGTGCCAGCAGCCAAGATCCAGGGCCGTACTATGGCTACACCTTC.

This rearrangement joins TRBV11-2 to TRBJ2-5; TRBD2 agrees at 13 bases. Germline V gene lookup returns CDR1 SGHAT and CDR2 FQNNGV. The V gene end was trimmed by 3 bases and the J gene end by 5 bases; junction bases not matched to a gene: 6. The CDR3 extends over 16 amino acids. The CDR3 reads CASSFWTSGGLETQYF. DNA for the CDR3: TGTGCCAGCAGCTTTTGGACTAGCGGGGGCTTGGAGACCCAGTACTTC.

Regarding this clonotype: Being one base from a much bigger clone, this may be a read error. The rearrangement links TRBV7-9 to TRBJ1-2; D unclear. This CDR3 comprises 11 residues. CDR1 and CDR2 from the germline V gene are SEHNR and FQNEAQ (reference sequence). CDR3 bases: TGTGCCAGCAGTCGGGAGCGTGGCCACACCTTC. Encoded protein: CASSRERGHTF.

The chain recombines TRBV29-1 with TRBJ2-7, with a weak D call TRBD1 (5 bases). This CDR3 has 12 amino acids. V was trimmed by 3 bases and J by 4 bases, leaving 10 bases between them. CDR1 and CDR2 from the germline V gene are SQVTM and ANQGSEA. The CDR3 reads CSVDVGQYEQYF. The CDR3 DNA reads TGCAGCGTTGATGTGGGGCAGTACGAGCAGTACTTC.

Only a few counts were recorded for this clonotype. The chain links TRBV25-1 to TRBJ1-4; possibly TRBD1 for D (6 bases). This CDR3 has 13 amino acids. V was trimmed by 4 bases and J by 6 bases, leaving 9 bases between them. In germline, CDR1 is MGHDK, CDR2 SYGVNS. The CDR3 here is CASSGDTDEKLFF. Written as DNA, the CDR3 is TGTGCCAGCAGTGGGGACACGGATGAAAAACTGTTTTTT.

As concerns this clonotype: At one of its ends the junction is not consistent with the germline gene, which may arise from a read error. As DNA, the CDR3 is TGCAGTGCTCTCTATCGGGACAACTACTTC. Translation gives CSALYRDNYF. The chain employs TRBV20-1 and TRBJ1-2, with D possibly matching TRBD1 (6 bases). Germline CDR1 and CDR2: DFQATT and SNEGSKA (reference sequence). The CDR3 is 10 residues long.